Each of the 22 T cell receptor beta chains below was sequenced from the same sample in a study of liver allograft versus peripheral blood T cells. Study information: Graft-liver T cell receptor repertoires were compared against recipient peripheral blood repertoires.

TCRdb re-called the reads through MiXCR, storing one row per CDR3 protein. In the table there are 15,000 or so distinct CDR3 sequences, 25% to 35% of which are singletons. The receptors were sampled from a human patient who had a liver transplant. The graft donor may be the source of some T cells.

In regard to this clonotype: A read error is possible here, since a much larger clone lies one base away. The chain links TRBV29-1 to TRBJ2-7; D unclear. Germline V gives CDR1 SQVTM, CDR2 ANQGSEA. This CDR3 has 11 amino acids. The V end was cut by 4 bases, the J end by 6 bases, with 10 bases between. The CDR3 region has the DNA TGCAGCGTTGTAGTTCCCTTCGAGCAGTACTTC. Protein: CSVVVPFEQYF.

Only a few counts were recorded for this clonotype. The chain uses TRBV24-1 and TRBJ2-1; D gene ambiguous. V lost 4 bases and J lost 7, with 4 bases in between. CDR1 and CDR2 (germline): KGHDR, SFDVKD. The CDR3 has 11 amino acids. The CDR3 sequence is CATSDDNEQFF. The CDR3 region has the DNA TGTGCCACCAGTGACGATAATGAGCAGTTCTTC.

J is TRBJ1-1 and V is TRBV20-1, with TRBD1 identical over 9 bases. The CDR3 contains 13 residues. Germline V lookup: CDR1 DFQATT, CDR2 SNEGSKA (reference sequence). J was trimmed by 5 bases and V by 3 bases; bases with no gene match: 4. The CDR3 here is CSASGTGRTEAFF. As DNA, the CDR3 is TGCAGTGCTAGCGGGACAGGGAGGACTGAAGCTTTCTTT.

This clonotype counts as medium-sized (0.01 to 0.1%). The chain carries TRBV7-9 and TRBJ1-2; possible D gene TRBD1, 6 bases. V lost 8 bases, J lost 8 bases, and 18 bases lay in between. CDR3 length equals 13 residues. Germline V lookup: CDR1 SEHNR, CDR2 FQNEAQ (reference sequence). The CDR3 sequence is CASHQGMASGYTF. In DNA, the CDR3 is TGTGCCAGCCACCAGGGGATGGCTAGCGGCTACACCTTC.

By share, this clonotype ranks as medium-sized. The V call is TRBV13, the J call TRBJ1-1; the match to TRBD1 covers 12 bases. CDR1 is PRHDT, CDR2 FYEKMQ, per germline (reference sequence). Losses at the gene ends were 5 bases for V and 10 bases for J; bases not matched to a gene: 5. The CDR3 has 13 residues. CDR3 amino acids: CASSHRDRGPAFF. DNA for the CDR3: TGTGCCAGCAGCCACCGGGACAGGGGGCCAGCTTTCTTT.

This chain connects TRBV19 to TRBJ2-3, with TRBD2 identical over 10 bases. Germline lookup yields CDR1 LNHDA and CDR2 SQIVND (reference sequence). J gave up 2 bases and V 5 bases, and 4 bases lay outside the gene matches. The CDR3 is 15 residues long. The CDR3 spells CASSPGLAVTDTQYF. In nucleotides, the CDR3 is TGTGCCAGTAGTCCCGGACTAGCGGTCACAGATACGCAGTATTTT.

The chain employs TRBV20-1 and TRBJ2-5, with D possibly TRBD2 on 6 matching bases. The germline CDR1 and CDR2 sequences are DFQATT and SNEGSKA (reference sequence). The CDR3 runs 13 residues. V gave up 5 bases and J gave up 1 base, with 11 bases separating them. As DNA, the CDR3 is TGCAGTGCTGGTGGACTATCCCAAGAGACCCAGTACTTC. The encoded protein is CSAGGLSQETQYF.

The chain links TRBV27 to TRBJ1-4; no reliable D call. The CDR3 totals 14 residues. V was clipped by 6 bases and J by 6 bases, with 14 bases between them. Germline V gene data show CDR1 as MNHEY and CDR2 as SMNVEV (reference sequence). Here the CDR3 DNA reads TGTGCCAGCAGCTACAGCTCGCGGCATGAAAAACTGTTTTTT. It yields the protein CASSYSSRHEKLFF.

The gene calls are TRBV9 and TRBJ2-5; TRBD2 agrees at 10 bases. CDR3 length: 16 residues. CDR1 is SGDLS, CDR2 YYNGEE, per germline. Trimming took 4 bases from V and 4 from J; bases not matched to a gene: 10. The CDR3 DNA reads TGTGCCAGCAGCCCCGATGCGGGACTAGCGTCAGAGACCCAGTACTTC. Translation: CASSPDAGLASETQYF. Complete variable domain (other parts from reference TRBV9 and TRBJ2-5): DSGVTQTPKHLITATGQRVTLRCSPRSGDLSVYWYQQSLDQGLQFLIQYYNGEERAKGNILERFSAQQFPDLHSELNLSSLELGDSALYFCASSPDAGLASETQYFGPGTRLLVL.

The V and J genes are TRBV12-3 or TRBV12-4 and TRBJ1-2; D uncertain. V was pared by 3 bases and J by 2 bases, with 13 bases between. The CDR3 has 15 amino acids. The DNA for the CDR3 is TGTGCCAGCAGTTTTGGGCAAGGAGGGAACTATGGCTACACCTTC. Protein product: CASSFGQGGNYGYTF.

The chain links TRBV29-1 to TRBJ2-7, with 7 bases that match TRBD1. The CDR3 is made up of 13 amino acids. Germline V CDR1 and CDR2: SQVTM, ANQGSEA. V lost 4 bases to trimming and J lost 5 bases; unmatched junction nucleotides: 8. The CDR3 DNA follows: TGCAGCGTTGTGGGACAGTATAGCCACGAGCAGTACTTC. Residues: CSVVGQYSHEQYF.

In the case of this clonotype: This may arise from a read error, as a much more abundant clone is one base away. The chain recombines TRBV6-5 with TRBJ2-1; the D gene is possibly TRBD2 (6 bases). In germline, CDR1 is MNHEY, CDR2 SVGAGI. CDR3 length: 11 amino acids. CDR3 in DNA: TGTGCCGCCCGGGGGATTTATGAGAAGTTCTTC. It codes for CAARGIYEKFF.

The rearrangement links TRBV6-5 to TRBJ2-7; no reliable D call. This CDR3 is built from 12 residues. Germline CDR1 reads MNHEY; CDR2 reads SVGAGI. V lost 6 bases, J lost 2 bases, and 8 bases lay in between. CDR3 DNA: TGTGCCAGCAGAGGCTGGGCCTACGAGCAGTACTTC. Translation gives CASRGWAYEQYF.

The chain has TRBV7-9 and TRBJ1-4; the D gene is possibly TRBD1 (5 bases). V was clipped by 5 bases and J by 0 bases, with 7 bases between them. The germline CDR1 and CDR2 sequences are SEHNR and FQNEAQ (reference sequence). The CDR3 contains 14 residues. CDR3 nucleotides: TGTGCCAGCAGCAGGACATCAACTAATGAAAAACTGTTTTTT. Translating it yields CASSRTSTNEKLFF.

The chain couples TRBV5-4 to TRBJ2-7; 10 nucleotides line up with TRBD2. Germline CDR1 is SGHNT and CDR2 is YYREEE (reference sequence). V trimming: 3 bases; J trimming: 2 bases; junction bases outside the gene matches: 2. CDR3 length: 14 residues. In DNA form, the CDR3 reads TGTGCCAGCAGCTATGGGACTAGCGCCTACGAGCAGTACTTC. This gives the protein CASSYGTSAYEQYF.

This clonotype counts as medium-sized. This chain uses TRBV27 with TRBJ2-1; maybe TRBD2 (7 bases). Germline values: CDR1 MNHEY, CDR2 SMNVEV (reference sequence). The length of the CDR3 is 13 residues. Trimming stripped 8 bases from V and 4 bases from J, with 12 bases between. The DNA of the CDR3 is TGTGCCAGCGAGGGGGGGGATTACAATGAGCAGTTCTTC. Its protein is CASEGGDYNEQFF.

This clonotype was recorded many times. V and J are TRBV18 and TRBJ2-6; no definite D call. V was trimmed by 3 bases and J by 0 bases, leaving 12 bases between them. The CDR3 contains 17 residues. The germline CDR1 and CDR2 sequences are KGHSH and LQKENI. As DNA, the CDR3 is TGTGCCAGCTCACCGCTGGACGGACCCTCTGGGGCCAACGTCCTGACTTTC. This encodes CASSPLDGPSGANVLTF.

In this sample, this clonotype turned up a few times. DNA of the CDR3: TGTGCCAGCTCAGCAGGACAGAAATACGAGCAGTACTTC. This encodes CASSAGQKYEQYF. The J gene is TRBJ2-7, the V gene TRBV18; maybe TRBD1 (6 bases). V was clipped by 5 bases and J by 4 bases, with 12 bases between them. The CDR3 consists of 13 residues. CDR1 and CDR2 from the germline V gene are KGHSH and LQKENI.

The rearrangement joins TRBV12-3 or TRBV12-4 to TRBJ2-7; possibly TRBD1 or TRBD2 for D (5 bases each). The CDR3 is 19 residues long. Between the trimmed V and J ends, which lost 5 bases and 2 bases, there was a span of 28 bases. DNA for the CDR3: TGTGCCAGCAGTCGGGGACCGCCTTTCACTAAGAATACAGCCTACGAGCAGTACTTC. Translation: CASSRGPPFTKNTAYEQYF.

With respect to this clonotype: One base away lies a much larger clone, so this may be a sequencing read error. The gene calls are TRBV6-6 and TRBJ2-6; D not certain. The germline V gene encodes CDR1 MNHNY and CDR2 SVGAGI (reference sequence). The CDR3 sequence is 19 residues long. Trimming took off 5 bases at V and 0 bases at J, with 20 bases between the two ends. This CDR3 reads CASSASVNLYSSGANVLTF. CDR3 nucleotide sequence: TGTGCCAGCAGTGCTTCGGTTAATCTTTATAGCTCTGGGGCCAACGTCCTGACTTTC.

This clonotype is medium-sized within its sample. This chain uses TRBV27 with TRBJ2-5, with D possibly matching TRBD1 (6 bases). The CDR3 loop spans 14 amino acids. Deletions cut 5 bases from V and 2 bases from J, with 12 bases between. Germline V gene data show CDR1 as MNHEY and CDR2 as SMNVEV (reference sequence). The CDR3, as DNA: TGTGCCAGCAGTAAACAGGGTGGACAAGAGACCCAGTACTTC. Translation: CASSKQGGQETQYF.

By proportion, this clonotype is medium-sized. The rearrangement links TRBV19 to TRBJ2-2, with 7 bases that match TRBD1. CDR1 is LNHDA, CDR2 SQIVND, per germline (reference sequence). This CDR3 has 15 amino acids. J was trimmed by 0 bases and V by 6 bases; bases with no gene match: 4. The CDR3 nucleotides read TGTGCCAGTAGCCCCGGGACAGCGAACACCGGGGAGCTGTTTTTT. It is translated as CASSPGTANTGELFF.